One and the same sample provided the 9 T cell receptor beta chains below, sequenced in a study of cytomegalovirus exposure and HLA in healthy donors. Both 60 Vbeta primers and 13 Jbeta primers went into the PCR. Assay used: immunoSEQ multiplex PCR; TCRdb lists only in-frame clones, some missing. The sample carries 55,000 to 70,000 clones, more than 60% recorded once. Sequenced input: PBMCs. The source is a male donor in good health and CMV-seropositive.

This clone was counted a few times. The chain carries TRBV13 and TRBJ2-7, with TRBD1 matching 12 bases. V was clipped by 5 bases and J by 5 bases; unmatched bases: 7. Germline values: CDR1 PRHDT, CDR2 FYEKMQ (reference sequence). The CDR3 spans 15 residues. The DNA for the CDR3 is TGTGCCAGCAGCCCGAGGGGACAGGGGGCCCACGAGCAGTACTTC. Encoded protein: CASSPRGQGAHEQYF.

The genes are TRBV6-1 and TRBJ1-5; D call uncertain. This CDR3 region has 11 residues. V lost 4 bases to trimming and J lost 6 bases, with 4 bases between them. The germline V gene has CDR1 MNHNS and CDR2 SASEGT. The CDR3 nucleotides are TGTGCCAGCAGTGGAGTTCAGCCCCAGCATTTT. It is translated as CASSGVQPQHF.

The chain employs TRBV7-3 and TRBJ2-5, with 11 bases that match TRBD2. This CDR3 has 15 residues. The junction had 9 bases not matched to a gene; V was cut back by 5 bases and J by 7 bases. Germline-derived CDR1 and CDR2 are SGHTA and FQGTGA. CDR3 protein: CASSPVAGGLGTQYF. For the CDR3, the DNA is TGTGCCAGCAGCCCCGTAGCGGGGGGGCTGGGGACCCAGTACTTC.

V gene TRBV7-2 combines with J gene TRBJ2-3, with D perhaps matching TRBD1 (6 bases). V gave up 1 base and J gave up 2 bases, with 13 bases separating them. CDR3 length equals 16 residues. Germline values: CDR1 SGHTA, CDR2 FQGNSA. CDR3 amino acids: CASSLGTVSLTDTQYF. The CDR3 DNA reads as TGTGCCAGCAGCTTAGGGACAGTGAGTCTCACAGATACGCAGTATTTT.

The rearrangement joins TRBV28 to TRBJ1-1, with TRBD1 matching over 12 bases. Per the germline V gene, CDR1 is MDHEN and CDR2 is SYDVKM. V shed 4 bases and J 3 bases; nucleotides not matched to a gene: 9. The CDR3 covers 17 residues. The CDR3 DNA follows: TGTGCCAGCAGTTACGGGGGGACAGGGGGCGCGTACACTGAAGCTTTCTTT. It specifies CASSYGGTGGAYTEAFF.

The chain combines TRBV4-3 with TRBJ2-3; TRBD1 matches at 8 bases. Trimming took 0 bases from V and 5 from J; bases not matched to a gene: 7. Germline-derived CDR1 and CDR2 are LGHNA and YSLEER. The CDR3 totals 16 residues. The CDR3 sequence is CASSQDIETGVDTQYF. The DNA of the CDR3 is TGCGCCAGCAGCCAAGATATTGAGACAGGGGTAGATACGCAGTATTTT.

The gene calls are TRBV6-1 and TRBJ1-2; D is ambiguous. V was pared by 6 bases and J by 1 base, with 9 bases between. The CDR3 extends over 13 amino acids. CDR1 and CDR2 (germline): MNHNS, SASEGT. The CDR3 DNA follows: TGTGCCAGCAGCCCGATCGGTAACTATGGCTACACCTTC. Translation gives CASSPIGNYGYTF.

The V and J genes are TRBV4-3 and TRBJ2-7, with TRBD2 identical over 7 bases. This CDR3 region has 15 residues. Germline V gene sequence: CDR1 LGHNA, CDR2 YSLEER. Losses at the gene ends were 0 bases for V and 13 bases for J; bases not matched to a gene: 15. CDR3 in amino acids: CASSQDSGGLHPRYF. The CDR3 DNA reads as TGCGCCAGCAGCCAAGATTCGGGGGGTCTCCATCCCCGCTACTTC.

J is TRBJ2-7 and V is TRBV11-2; 10 nucleotides agree with TRBD2. Trimming at V came to 5 bases and at J to 0 bases, leaving 4 bases not matched to a gene. There are 15 residues in the CDR3. Germline CDR1 reads SGHAT; CDR2 reads FQNNGV. CDR3 residues: CASSASGGLSYEQYF. In DNA form, the CDR3 reads TGTGCCAGCAGCGCTAGCGGGGGCCTCTCCTACGAGCAGTACTTC.